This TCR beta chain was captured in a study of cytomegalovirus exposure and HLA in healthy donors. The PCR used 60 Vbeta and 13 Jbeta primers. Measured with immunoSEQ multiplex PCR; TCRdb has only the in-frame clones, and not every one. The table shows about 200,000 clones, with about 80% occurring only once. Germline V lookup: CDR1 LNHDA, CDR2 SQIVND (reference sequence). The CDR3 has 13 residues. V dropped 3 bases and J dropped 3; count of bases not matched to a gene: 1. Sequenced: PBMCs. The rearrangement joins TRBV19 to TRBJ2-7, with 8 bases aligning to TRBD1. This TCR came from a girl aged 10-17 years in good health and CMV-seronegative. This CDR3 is CASSITGGYEQYF. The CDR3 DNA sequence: TGTGCCAGTAGTATTACAGGGGGCTACGAGCAGTACTTC.